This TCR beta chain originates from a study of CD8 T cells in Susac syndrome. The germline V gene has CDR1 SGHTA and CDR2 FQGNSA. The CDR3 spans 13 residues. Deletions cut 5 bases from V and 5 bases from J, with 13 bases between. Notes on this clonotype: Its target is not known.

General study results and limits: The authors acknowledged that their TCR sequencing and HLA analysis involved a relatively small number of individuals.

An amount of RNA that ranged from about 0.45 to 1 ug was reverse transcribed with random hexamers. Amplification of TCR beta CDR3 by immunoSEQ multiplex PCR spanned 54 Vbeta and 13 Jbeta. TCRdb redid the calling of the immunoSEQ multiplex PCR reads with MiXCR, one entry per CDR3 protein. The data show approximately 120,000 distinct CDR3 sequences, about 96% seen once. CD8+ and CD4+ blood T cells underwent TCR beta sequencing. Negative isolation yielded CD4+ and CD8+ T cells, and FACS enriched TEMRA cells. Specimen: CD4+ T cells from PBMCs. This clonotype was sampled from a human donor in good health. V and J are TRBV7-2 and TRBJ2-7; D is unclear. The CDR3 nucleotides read TGTGCCAGCAGCCGGGCTATTCGGAACGAGCAGTACTTC. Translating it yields CASSRAIRNEQYF.